This TCR beta chain originates from a study of T cell responses to AZD1222 COVID-19 vaccine. About this clone: The target antigen is unknown.

Trimming removed 5 bases at V and 6 bases at J, with 16 bases between. This CDR3 has 14 residues. CDR1 and CDR2 (germline): LNHDA, SQIVND (reference sequence). TCRdb's table, derived via immunoSEQ multiplex PCR, lists solely in-frame clones and lacks some. The table includes over 130,000 clones, roughly 94% detected once. Study results and limitations: Following two doses of AZD1222, Spike-specific TCR breadth and depth rose.

Here the sequenced sample was peripheral blood, taken on day 0 of AZD1222 vaccination. The J gene is TRBJ1-2, the V gene TRBV19; maybe TRBD1 (5 bases). This clonotype was sampled from an adult in good health. The DNA for the CDR3 is TGTGCCAGTAGTGCCCCGGCCAGGGCACATGGCTACACCTTC. It yields the protein CASSAPARAHGYTF.